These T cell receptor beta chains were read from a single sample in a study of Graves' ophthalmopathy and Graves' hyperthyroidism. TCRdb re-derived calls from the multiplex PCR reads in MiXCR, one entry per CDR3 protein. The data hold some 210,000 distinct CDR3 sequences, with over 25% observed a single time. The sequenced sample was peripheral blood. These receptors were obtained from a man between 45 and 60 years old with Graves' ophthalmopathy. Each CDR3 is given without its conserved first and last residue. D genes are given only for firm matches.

ASSLAPVRRSGSYEQY | TRBJ2-7 | NA | TRBV7-9
ASSYTGPTH | TRBJ1-6 | NA | TRBV6-2/TRBV6-3
ASSLELVGYEQY | TRBJ2-7 | NA | TRBV7-2
ASSSTGGLQTQY | TRBJ2-5 | TRBD1 | TRBV28
ASRTSGTGELF | TRBJ2-2 | TRBD2 | TRBV6-2/TRBV6-3
ASSPLGGPPWEQY | TRBJ2-7 | NA | TRBV27
ASSLGSGSAF | TRBJ1-1 | NA | TRBV7-2
ASSYRGTAYGYT | TRBJ1-2 | TRBD1 | TRBV6-5
ASSSGALRDSWQAGNTIY | TRBJ1-3 | TRBD1 | TRBV7-1
STRTSGRGETQY | NA | TRBD2 | TRBV20-1
SVVWAGSYEQY | TRBJ2-7 | NA | TRBV29-1
ASSSQGGNYEQY | TRBJ2-7 | NA | TRBV7-8
ASSIRYPGELF | TRBJ2-2 | NA | TRBV19
ASSRSRDSYGYT | TRBJ1-2 | TRBD1 | TRBV19
ASSQGTSGRPETQY | TRBJ2-5 | TRBD2 | TRBV3-1
SARTGTGGFEQY | TRBJ2-7 | TRBD1 | TRBV29-1
ASSLRRSGSLGTGELF | TRBJ2-2 | TRBD2 | TRBV7-2
ASRRTVSGPQH | TRBJ1-5 | NA | TRBV6-1
SVELAFQHQETQY | TRBJ2-5 | NA | TRBV29-1
SVVRTPGYT | TRBJ1-2 | NA | TRBV29-1
ASSHPDGTQY | TRBJ2-5 | NA | TRBV11-1
ASSLEASTANTGELF | TRBJ2-2 | NA | TRBV11-2
ASSLADRAGGYT | TRBJ1-2 | TRBD1 | TRBV5-1
SARTGTSGSRYEQY | TRBJ2-7 | TRBD2 | TRBV20-1
SALTGEYGYT | TRBJ1-2 | TRBD1 | TRBV20-1
ASSLAGRGWEQY | TRBJ2-7 | NA | TRBV11-2
ASSVGPGHPEQY | TRBJ2-7 | NA | TRBV9
ATTTRSMGDQETQY | TRBJ2-5 | NA | TRBV28
ASSWGVSEAF | TRBJ1-1 | NA | TRBV6-2/TRBV6-3
ASSSDRASPLH | TRBJ1-6 | TRBD1 | TRBV27
AWSGSGANVLT | TRBJ2-6 | NA | TRBV30
ASSFGRWGTDTQY | TRBJ2-3 | NA | TRBV7-8
SARETGRNGELF | TRBJ2-2 | TRBD1 | TRBV20-1
ASTAGSLSYGYT | TRBJ1-2 | NA | TRBV28
SVEGDTEWNIQY | TRBJ2-4 | NA | TRBV29-1
ASSLGGVKNIQY | TRBJ2-4 | TRBD2 | TRBV12-3/TRBV12-4
ASSPGLMNTEAF | TRBJ1-1 | NA | TRBV7-8
ASSFFDRRPYGYT | TRBJ1-2 | NA | TRBV12-3/TRBV12-4
ASSQDDRAGNTIY | TRBJ1-3 | TRBD1 | TRBV3-1
ATSDPAGTSVTGELF | TRBJ2-2 | TRBD2 | TRBV24-1
ATSRKTHSYEQY | TRBJ2-7 | NA | TRBV15
ASSATGTGGTEAF | TRBJ1-1 | TRBD1 | TRBV3-1
SVQGHSNQPQH | TRBJ1-5 | NA | TRBV29-1
ASSAPRAGTSYEQY | TRBJ2-7 | NA | TRBV2
ASKGSHPYEQY | TRBJ2-7 | NA | TRBV2
ASSQERGGRTEAF | TRBJ1-1 | NA | TRBV14
ASSIGFRTRGTGELF | TRBJ2-2 | NA | TRBV19
ASSVASGPSYEQY | TRBJ2-7 | TRBD2 | TRBV9
AWSVDGAEAF | TRBJ1-1 | NA | TRBV30
ASLNRGGGYT | TRBJ1-2 | TRBD1 | TRBV28
ASAGTSGRSGETQY | TRBJ2-5 | TRBD2 | TRBV12-3/TRBV12-4
SVVVADGGYEQY | TRBJ2-7 | NA | TRBV29-1
ASSFTGVQGAQY | TRBJ2-5 | TRBD1 | TRBV6-5
AWSIGHYEQY | TRBJ2-7 | NA | TRBV30
ASSLPRDGYSYEQY | TRBJ2-7 | NA | TRBV28
ASSAGQGGVYQPQH | TRBJ1-5 | TRBD1 | TRBV27
ASSLASGRAYQETQY | TRBJ2-5 | NA | TRBV7-9